This paragraph covers one T cell receptor beta chain sequence. This specimen belongs to a study of control samples from healthy donors and cancer patients. The V segment lost 4 bases and the J segment 0 bases; nucleotides outside the gene matches: 7. Germline assignment: CDR1 SGHRS and CDR2 YFSETQ. CDR3 length: 17 residues. The assay was immunoSEQ multiplex PCR, and TCRdb's table has in-frame clones only and misses some. Among about 94,000 clones listed, 90% were seen once. V and J are TRBV5-1 and TRBJ2-1, with 10 bases lining up with TRBD2. The receptor was derived from a woman between 18 and 29 years old in good health. Input material: blood. The CDR3: CASSLTLAGVSYNEQFF. CDR3 nucleotide sequence: TGCGCCAGCAGCCTTACGCTAGCGGGGGTCTCCTACAATGAGCAGTTCTTC.